This T cell receptor beta chain was recovered during a study of cytomegalovirus exposure and HLA in healthy donors. PCR employed 60 Vbeta and 13 Jbeta primers. Generated by immunoSEQ multiplex PCR, the TCRdb table keeps only in-frame clones and is missing some. This table has approximately 90,000 clones, roughly three quarters appearing once. In germline, CDR1 is SGHTA, CDR2 FQGTGA. The CDR3 is 15 residues long. The ends lost 4 bases at V and 4 bases at J; junction bases unmatched: 5. Sequenced: PBMCs. The chain recombines TRBV7-3 with TRBJ2-1; 9 bases are a match to TRBD2. The clonotype was recovered from a man aged 40-55 years in good health and CMV-seronegative. The CDR3 is CASSSERGAYNEQFF. The CDR3 region has the DNA TGTGCCAGCAGCTCAGAGCGGGGGGCTTACAATGAGCAGTTCTTC.